This section outlines one T cell receptor (beta chain) sequence together with its context. In the original analysis: Researchers report that nucleated cell counts were estimated from reference gene primer amplification. The table came from immunoSEQ multiplex PCR; TCRdb's copy has only in-frame clones and leaves some out. V and J calls and clone size come straight from that table; D and trimming were deduced from the DNA. The sample shows 90,000 to 130,000 clones, more than 75% of them seen only once. This sample was included in a study of blood T cell repertoires in COVID-19. On the study more broadly: Some COVID-19 samples were acute and others convalescent; all came from the United States, Italy and Spain. PBMCs, B-cell-depleted T cells, or T cells were the source of the cDNA or gDNA that made up the material.

This CDR3 contains 13 residues. This TCR was sampled from a man aged 40-49 years with acute or convalescent COVID-19. The J gene is TRBJ2-1, the V gene TRBV21-1; TRBD2, the table's D call, lacks a check against the DNA. TRBV21-1 is noted as a pseudogene. Sample: peripheral blood. CDR3 coding DNA: TGTGCCAGCAGCCGCCGAGGGAGTAATGAGCAGTTCTTC. It specifies CASSRRGSNEQFF.